The clone carrying this T cell receptor (beta chain) showed up just a few times. Its specificity is not known. V lost 1 base to trimming and J lost 0 bases, with 13 bases between them. Germline-derived CDR1 and CDR2 are MGHRA and YSYEKL. The CDR3 totals 17 residues. The source of the sample is a study of post-analysis software for immune sequencing data. General study points: In patients, TRBV5-6, TRBV5-1 and TRBV20-1 belonged to four or five TRBV segments found more frequently than in controls.

Incorporated into the TCR beta cDNA libraries were unique molecular identifiers, which served to reduce PCR and sequencing biases. It was from roughly 1.1 to 9.2 million T cells that around 500,000 cDNA molecules came. TCRdb analysed the PCR reads with MiXCR anew, one entry per CDR3 protein. The table includes some 450,000 distinct CDR3 sequences, under 55% detected once. The receptor's source is a girl between 5 and 17 years old with multiple sclerosis. Sequenced material: blood. The chain couples TRBV4-1 to TRBJ2-1; perhaps TRBD2 as D (6 bases). In nucleotides, the CDR3 is TGCGCCAGCAGCCAAGGAGAACGGGAGATCTCCTACAATGAGCAGTTCTTC. Amino acids: CASSQGEREISYNEQFF.